This T cell receptor beta chain was documented in a study of tumor-infiltrating lymphocytes in localized non-small cell lung cancer. Study-level results: Compared with uninvolved lung, tumors showed higher T cell infiltration by TCRbeta sequencing.

V dropped 1 base and J dropped 4 bases, with 10 bases sitting between them. From germline, CDR1 is MNHNS and CDR2 SASEGT. The CDR3 consists of 14 residues. Generated by immunoSEQ multiplex PCR, the TCRdb table keeps only in-frame clones and is missing some. The sample lists 20,000 to 25,000 clones, roughly three fifths occurring once. Details on this clone: Its antigen is currently unknown.

Sequenced material: lung tumor tissue. This TCR came from a human donor with non-small cell lung cancer. The chain combines TRBV6-1 with TRBJ1-1; the D is unclear. The CDR3 reads CASSEVWAGTEAFF. The CDR3 DNA reads TGTGCCAGCAGTGAAGTTTGGGCAGGCACTGAAGCTTTCTTT.